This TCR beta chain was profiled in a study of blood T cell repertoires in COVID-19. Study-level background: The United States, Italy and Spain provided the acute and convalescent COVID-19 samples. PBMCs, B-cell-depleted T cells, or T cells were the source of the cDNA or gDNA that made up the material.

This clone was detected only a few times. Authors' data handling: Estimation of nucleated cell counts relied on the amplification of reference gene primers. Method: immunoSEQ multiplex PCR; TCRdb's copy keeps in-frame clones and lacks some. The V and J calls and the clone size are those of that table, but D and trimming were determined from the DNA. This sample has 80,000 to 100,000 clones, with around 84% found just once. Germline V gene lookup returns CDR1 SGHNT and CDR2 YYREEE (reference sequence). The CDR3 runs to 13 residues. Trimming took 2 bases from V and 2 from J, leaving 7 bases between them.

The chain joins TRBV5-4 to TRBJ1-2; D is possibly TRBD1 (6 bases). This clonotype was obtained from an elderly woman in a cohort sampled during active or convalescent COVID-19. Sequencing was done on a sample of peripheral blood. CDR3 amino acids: CASSFRGNYGYTF. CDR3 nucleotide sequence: TGTGCCAGCAGCTTTAGGGGGAACTATGGCTACACCTTC.